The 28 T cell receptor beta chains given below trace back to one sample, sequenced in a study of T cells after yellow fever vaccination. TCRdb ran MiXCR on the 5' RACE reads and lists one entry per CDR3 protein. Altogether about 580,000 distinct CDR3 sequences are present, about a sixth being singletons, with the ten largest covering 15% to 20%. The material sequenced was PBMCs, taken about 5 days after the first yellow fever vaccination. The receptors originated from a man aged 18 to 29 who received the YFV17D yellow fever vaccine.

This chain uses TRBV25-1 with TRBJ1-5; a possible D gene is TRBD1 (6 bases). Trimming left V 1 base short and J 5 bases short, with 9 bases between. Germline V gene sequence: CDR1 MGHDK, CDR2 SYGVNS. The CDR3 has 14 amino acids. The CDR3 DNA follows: TGTGCCAGCAGTGAATTGGCAGGGGATCAGCCCCAGCATTTT. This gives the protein CASSELAGDQPQHF.

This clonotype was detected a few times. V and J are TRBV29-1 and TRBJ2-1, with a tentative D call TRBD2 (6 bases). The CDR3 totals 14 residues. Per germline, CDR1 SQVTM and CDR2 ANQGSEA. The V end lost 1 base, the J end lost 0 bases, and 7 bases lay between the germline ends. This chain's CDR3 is CSVEGRDSYNEQFF. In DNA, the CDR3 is TGCAGCGTTGAAGGGCGGGACTCCTACAATGAGCAGTTCTTC.

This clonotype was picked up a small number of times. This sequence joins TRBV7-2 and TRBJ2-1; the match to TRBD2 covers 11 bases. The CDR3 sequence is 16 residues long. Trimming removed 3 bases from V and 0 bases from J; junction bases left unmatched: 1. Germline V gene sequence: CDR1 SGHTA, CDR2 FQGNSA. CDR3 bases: TGTGCCAGCAGCTTGACTAGCGGGGACTCCTACAATGAGCAGTTCTTC. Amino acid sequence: CASSLTSGDSYNEQFF.

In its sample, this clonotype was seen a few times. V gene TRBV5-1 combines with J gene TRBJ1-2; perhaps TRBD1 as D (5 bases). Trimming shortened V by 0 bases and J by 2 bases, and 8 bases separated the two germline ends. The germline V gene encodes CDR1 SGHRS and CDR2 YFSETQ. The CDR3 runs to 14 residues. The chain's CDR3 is CASSLEGENYGYTF. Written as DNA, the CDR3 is TGCGCCAGCAGCTTGGAAGGGGAGAACTATGGCTACACCTTC.

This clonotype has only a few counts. The CDR3, as DNA: TGTGCCAGCAGCTTAGGGACAGGGGGAGGAATAGATACGCAGTATTTT. Translated, it gives CASSLGTGGGIDTQYF. This sequence joins TRBV11-2 and TRBJ2-3; 10 positions agree with TRBD1. Germline CDR1 SGHAT, CDR2 FQNNGV. Losses at the gene ends were 1 base for V and 5 bases for J; bases not matched to a gene: 6. The CDR3 is made up of 16 amino acids. The complete variable domain, with remaining parts taken from reference TRBV11-2 and TRBJ2-3, reads EAGVAQSPRYKIIEKRQSVAFWCNPISGHATLYWYQQILGQGPKLLIQFQNNGVVDDSQLPKDRFSAERLKGVDSTLKIQPAKLEDSAVYLCASSLGTGGGIDTQYFGPGTRLTVL.

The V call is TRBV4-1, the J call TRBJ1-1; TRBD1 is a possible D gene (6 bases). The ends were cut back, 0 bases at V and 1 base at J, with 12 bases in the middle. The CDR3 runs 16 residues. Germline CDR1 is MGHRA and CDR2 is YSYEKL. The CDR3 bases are TGCGCCAGCAGCCAAGATGAGGGGGTGGAGAACACTGAAGCTTTCTTT. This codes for CASSQDEGVENTEAFF.

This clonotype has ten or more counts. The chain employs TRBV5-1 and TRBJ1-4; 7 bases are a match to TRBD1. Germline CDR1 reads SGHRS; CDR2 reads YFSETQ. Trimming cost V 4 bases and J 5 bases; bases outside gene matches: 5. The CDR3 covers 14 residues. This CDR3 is CASSLRDSNEKLFF. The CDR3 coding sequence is TGCGCCAGCAGCCTTCGGGACAGCAATGAAAAACTGTTTTTT.

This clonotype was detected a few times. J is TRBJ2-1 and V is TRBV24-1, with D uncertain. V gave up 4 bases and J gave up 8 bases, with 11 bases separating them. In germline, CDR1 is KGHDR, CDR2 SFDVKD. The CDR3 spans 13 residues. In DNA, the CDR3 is TGTGCCACCAGTGACCCTCGCAAAGATGAGCAGTTCTTC. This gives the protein CATSDPRKDEQFF.

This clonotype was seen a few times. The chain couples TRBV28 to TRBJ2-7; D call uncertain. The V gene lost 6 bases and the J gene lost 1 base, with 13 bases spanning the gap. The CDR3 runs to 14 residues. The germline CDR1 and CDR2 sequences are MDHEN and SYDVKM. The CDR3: CASSPHANSYEQYV. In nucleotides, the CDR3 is TGTGCCAGCAGCCCGCACGCGAATTCCTACGAGCAGTACGTC.

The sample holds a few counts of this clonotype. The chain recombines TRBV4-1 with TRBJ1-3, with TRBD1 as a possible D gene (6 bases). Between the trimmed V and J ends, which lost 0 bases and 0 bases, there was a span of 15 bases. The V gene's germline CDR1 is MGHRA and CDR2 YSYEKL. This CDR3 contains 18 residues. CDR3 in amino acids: CASSQDSGQPRSGNTIYF. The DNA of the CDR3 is TGCGCCAGCAGCCAAGATAGCGGACAGCCCCGCTCTGGAAACACCATATATTTT.

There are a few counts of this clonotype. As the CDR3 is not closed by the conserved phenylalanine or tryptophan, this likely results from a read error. As DNA, the CDR3 is TGTGCCAGCACCCTCGGAGCAGGACAGGGGGCTTATGAGCAGTTCCTC. Translation gives CASTLGAGQGAYEQFL. The chain joins TRBV12-3 or TRBV12-4 to TRBJ2-1, with 11 bases matching TRBD1. Germline trimming cut 7 bases from V and 8 bases from J; bases unmatched to any gene: 13. The CDR3 covers 16 residues.

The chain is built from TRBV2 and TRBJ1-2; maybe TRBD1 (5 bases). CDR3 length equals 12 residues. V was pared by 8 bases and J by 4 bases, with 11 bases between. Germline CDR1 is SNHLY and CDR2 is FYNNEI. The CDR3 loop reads CASGGALYGYTF. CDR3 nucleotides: TGTGCCAGCGGAGGGGCTCTCTATGGCTACACCTTC.

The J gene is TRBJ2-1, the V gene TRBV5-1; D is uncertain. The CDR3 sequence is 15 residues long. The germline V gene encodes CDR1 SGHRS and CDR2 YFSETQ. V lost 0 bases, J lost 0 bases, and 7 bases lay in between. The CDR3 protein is CASSLGVLSYNEQFF. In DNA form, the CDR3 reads TGCGCCAGCAGCTTGGGGGTTCTCTCCTACAATGAGCAGTTCTTC.

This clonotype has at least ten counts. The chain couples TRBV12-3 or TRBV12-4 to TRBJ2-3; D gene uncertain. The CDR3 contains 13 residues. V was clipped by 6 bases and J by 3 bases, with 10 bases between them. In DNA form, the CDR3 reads TGTGCCAGCAGGGCGGACGGGACAGATACGCAGTATTTT. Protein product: CASRADGTDTQYF.

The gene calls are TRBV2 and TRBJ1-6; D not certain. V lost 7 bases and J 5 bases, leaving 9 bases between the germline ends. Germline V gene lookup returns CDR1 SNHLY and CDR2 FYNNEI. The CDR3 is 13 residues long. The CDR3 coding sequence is TGTGCCAGCAAAAGGGAACATAATTCACCCCTCCACTTT. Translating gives CASKREHNSPLHF.

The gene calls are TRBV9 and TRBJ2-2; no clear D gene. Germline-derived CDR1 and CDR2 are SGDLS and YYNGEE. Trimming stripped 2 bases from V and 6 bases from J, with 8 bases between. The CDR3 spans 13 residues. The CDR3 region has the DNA TGTGCCAGCAGCGTTAGGAGAGCCGGGGAGCTGTTTTTT. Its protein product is CASSVRRAGELFF.

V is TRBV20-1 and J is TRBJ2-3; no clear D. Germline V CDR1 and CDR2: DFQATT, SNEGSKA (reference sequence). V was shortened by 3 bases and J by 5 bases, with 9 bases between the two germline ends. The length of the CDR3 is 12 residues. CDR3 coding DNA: TGCAGTGCTAGGGGGTTCGGAGATACGCAGTATTTT. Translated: CSARGFGDTQYF.

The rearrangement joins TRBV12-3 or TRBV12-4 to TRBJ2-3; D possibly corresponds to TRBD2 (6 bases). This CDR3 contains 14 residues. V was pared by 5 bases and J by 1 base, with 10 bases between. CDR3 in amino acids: CASSGGTGTDTQYF. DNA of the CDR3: TGTGCCAGCAGTGGAGGGACGGGCACAGATACGCAGTATTTT.

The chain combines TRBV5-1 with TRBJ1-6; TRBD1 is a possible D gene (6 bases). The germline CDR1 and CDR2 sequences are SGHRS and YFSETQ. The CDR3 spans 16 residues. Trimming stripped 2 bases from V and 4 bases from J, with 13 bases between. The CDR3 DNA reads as TGCGCCAGCAGCTTAGCCGGGACATTATATAATTCACCCCTCCACTTT. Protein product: CASSLAGTLYNSPLHF.

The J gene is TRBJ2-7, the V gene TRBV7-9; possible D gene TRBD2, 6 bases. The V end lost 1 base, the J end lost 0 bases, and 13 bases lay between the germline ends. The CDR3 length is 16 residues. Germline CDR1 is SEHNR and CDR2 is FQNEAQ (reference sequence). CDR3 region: CASSLGRGKSSYEQYF. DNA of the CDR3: TGTGCCAGCAGCTTAGGTCGCGGGAAGAGCTCCTACGAGCAGTACTTC.

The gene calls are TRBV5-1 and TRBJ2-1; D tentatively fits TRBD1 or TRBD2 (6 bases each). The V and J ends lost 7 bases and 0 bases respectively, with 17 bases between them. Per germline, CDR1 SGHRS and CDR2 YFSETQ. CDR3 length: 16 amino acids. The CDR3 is CASWTGASSSYNEQFF. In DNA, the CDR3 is TGCGCCAGCTGGACGGGGGCCTCAAGCTCCTACAATGAGCAGTTCTTC.

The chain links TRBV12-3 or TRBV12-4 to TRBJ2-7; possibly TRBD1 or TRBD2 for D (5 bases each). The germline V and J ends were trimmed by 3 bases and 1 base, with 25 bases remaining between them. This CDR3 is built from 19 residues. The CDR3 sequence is CASSFWGSQTALRSYEQYV. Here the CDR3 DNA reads TGTGCCAGCAGTTTTTGGGGGTCCCAGACAGCCTTACGGTCCTACGAGCAGTACGTC.

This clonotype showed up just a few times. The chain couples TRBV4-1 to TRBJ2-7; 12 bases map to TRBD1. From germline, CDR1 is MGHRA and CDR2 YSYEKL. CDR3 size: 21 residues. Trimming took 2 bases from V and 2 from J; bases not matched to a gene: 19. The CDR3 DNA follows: TGCGCCAGCAGCCAACATATGTCGCCGGGACAGGGGGCGCAAAGGCCCTACGAGCAGTACTTC. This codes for CASSQHMSPGQGAQRPYEQYF.

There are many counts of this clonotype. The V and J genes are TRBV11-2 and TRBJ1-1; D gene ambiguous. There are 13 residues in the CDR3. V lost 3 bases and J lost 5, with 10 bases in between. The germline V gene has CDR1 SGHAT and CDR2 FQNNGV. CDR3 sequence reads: CASSLNGETEAFF. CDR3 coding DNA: TGTGCCAGCAGCTTGAACGGGGAGACTGAAGCTTTCTTT.

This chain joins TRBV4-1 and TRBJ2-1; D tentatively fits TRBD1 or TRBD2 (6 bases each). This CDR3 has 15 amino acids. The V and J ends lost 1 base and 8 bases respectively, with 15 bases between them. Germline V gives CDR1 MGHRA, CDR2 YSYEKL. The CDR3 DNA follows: TGCGCCAGCAGCCAAGGGTCGGGGGCGGTGGATGAGCAGTTCTTC. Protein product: CASSQGSGAVDEQFF.

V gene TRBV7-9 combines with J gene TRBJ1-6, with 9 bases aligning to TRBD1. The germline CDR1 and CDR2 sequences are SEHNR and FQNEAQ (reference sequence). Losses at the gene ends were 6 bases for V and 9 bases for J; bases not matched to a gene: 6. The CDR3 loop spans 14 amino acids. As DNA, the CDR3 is TGTGCCAGCAGTACCGGGACAGGGCCTTCACCCCTCCACTTT. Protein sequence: CASSTGTGPSPLHF.

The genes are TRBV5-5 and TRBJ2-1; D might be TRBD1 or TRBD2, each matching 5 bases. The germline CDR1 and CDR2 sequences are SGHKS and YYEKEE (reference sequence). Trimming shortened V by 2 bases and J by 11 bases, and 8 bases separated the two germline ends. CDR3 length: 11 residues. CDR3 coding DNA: TGTGCCAGCAGCTTCGGGGACCAGCAGTTCTTC. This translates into CASSFGDQQFF.

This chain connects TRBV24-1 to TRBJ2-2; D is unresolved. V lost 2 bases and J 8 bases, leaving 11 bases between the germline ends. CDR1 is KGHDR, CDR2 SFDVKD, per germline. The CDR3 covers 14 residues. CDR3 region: CATSDWSTTGELFF. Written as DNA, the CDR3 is TGTGCCACCAGTGATTGGTCGACCACGGGGGAGCTGTTTTTT.